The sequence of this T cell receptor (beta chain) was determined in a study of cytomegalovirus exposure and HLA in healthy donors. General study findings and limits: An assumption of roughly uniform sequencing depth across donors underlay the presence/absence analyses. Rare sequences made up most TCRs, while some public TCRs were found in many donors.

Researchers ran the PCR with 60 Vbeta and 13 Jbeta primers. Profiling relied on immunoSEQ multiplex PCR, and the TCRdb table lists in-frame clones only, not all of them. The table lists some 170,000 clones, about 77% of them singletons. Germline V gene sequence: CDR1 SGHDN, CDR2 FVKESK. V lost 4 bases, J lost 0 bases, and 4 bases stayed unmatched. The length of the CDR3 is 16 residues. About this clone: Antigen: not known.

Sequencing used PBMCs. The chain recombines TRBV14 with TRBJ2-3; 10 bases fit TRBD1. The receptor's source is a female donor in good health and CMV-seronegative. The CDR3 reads CASSPTGGTSTDTQYF. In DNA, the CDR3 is TGTGCCAGCAGCCCGACAGGGGGCACTAGCACAGATACGCAGTATTTT.